This entry is about one T cell receptor (beta chain). Its antigen is as yet unknown. The study ran its PCR with 60 Vbeta and 13 Jbeta primers. The repertoire was sequenced with immunoSEQ multiplex PCR; TCRdb's copy has only in-frame clones and lacks some. The sample table includes fewer than 85,000 clones. These data come from a study of cytomegalovirus exposure and HLA in healthy donors. Study-level points and caveats: A later analysis, which compared TCR beta chains of equal frequency, found the HLA-associated ones more clonally expanded. Presence/absence analyses supposed approximately even sequencing depth among donors.

The CDR3 has 16 residues. The V gene end was trimmed by 3 bases and the J gene end by 2 bases; junction bases not matched to a gene: 6. From germline, CDR1 is SGDLS and CDR2 YYNGEE. The clonotype originates from a woman between 35 and 50 years old in good health and CMV-seropositive. Specimen: PBMCs. The chain employs TRBV9 and TRBJ2-3, with 10 positions matching TRBD2. The DNA of the CDR3 is TGTGCCAGCAGCGATATCCTAGCGGGAGACACAGATACGCAGTATTTT. It encodes CASSDILAGDTDTQYF.